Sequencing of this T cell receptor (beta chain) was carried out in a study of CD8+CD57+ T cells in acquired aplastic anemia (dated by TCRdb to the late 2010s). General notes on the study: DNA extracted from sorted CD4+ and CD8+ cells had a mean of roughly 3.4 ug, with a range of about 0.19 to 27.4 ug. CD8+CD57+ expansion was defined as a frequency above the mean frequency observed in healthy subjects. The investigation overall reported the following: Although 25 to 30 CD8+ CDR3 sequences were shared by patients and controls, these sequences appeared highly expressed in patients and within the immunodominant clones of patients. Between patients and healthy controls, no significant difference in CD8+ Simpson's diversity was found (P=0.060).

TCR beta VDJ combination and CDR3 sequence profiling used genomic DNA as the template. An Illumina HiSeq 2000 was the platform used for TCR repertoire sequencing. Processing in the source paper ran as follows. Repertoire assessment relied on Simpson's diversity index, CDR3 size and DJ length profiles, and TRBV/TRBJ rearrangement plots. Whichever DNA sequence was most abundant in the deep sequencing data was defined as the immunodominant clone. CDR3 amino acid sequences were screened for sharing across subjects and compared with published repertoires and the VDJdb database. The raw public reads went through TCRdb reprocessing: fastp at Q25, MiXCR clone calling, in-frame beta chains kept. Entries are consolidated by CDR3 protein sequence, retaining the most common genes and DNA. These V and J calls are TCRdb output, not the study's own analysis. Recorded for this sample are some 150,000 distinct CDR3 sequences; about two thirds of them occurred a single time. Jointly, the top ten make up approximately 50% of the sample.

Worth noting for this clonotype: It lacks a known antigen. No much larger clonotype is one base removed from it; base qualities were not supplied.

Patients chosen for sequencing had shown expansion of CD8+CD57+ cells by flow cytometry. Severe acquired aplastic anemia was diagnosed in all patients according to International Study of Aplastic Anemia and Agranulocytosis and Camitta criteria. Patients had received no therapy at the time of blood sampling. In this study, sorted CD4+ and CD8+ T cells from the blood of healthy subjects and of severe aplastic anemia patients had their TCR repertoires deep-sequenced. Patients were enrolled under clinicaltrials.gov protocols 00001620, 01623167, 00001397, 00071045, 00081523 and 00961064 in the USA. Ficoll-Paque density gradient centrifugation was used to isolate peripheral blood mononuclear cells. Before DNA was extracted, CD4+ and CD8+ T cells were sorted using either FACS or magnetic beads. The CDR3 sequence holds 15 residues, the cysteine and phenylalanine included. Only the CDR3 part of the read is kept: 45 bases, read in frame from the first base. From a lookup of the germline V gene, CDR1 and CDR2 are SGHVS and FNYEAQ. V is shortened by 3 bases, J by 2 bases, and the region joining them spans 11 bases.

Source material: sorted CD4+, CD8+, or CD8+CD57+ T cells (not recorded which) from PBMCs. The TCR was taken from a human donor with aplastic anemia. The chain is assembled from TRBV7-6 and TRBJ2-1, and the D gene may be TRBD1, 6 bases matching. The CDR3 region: CASSLDSTTYNEQFF. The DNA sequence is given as TGTGCCAGCAGCTTGGACAGTACCACCTACAATGAGCAGTTCTTC.